This TCR beta chain was found in a study of CD4+ T cells in melanoma. Of note for this clone: What it binds is unknown.

Study outcomes and limitations: Reportedly, melanoma neoantigen-specific CD4+ T cells showed varied differentiation states.

TCRdb keeps only in-frame clones here, not all; method: immunoSEQ multiplex PCR. This sample yields about 11,000 clones, of which approximately 72% are seen a single time; 8.9% belongs to the top ten. Germline CDR1 and CDR2: WNHNN and SYGVQD (reference sequence). The CDR3 loop spans 12 amino acids. V was clipped by 3 bases and J by 10 bases; unmatched bases: 3. Sequencing was performed on cells from a culture (not recorded whether cultured in vitro). This clonotype was sampled from a human donor with melanoma. The V and J genes are TRBV10-1 and TRBJ2-1; 7 nucleotides match TRBD1. CDR3 in amino acids: CASSDPGQEQFF. The DNA for the CDR3 is TGCGCCAGCAGTGACCCGGGACAGGAGCAGTTCTTC.